Presented here are 3 T cell receptor beta chains from one specimen sequenced in a study of T cells in Graves' hyperthyroidism and ophthalmopathy. Amplification targeted TCR beta CDR3 regions from RNA transcripts. The TCR CDR3 first-round RT-PCR relied on the HTBI primer set. MiXCR, applied by TCRdb to the multiplex PCR reads, yields one record per CDR3 protein. The table records over 120,000 distinct CDR3 sequences, around 20% of them present only once. Source material: blood. Receptor source: a woman aged 50 to 65 with Graves' hyperthyroidism that later progressed to Graves' ophthalmopathy.

In this sample, this clonotype turned up many times. The chain combines TRBV7-9 with TRBJ2-7; 10 positions agree with TRBD2. The V gene end was trimmed by 5 bases and the J gene end by 2 bases; junction bases not matched to a gene: 6. This CDR3 contains 15 residues. Germline V gene data show CDR1 as SEHNR and CDR2 as FQNEAQ (reference sequence). CDR3 protein: CASSPLAGVTYEQYF. The CDR3 DNA reads TGTGCCAGCAGCCCGCTAGCGGGAGTGACCTACGAGCAGTACTTC.

This clonotype was counted at least ten times. The chain has TRBV27 and TRBJ2-3, with D hard to call. The V and J ends lost 3 bases and 6 bases respectively, with 13 bases between them. Germline CDR1 and CDR2: MNHEY and SMNVEV (reference sequence). This CDR3 spans 14 amino acids. This CDR3 reads CASSFGAPADTQYF. CDR3 in DNA: TGTGCCAGCAGTTTCGGAGCGCCAGCGGATACGCAGTATTTT.

In this sample, this clonotype turned up a few times. This chain connects TRBV5-8 to TRBJ2-1; 13 bases are a match to TRBD2. The CDR3 totals 18 residues. Germline assignment: CDR1 SGHTS and CDR2 YDEGEE. With 4 bases clipped from V and 6 bases from J, the junction kept 13 bases outside the gene matches. For the CDR3, the DNA is TGTGCCAGCAGCGATCCCCGACTAGCGGGAGGATTTGGCAATGAGCAGTTCTTC. Its protein is CASSDPRLAGGFGNEQFF.